These 8 T cell receptor beta chains were all obtained from the same sample, sequenced in a study of patients and donors after allogeneic stem cell transplantation. MiXCR was run by TCRdb on the RT-PCR reads, yielding one entry per CDR3 protein. This table has about 200,000 distinct CDR3 sequences, roughly 38% appearing once. The sequenced sample was blood, either unsorted or a sorted T cell fraction (not recorded which). These TCRs come from a human donor who was either an allogeneic HSCT recipient or a stem cell or donor lymphocyte infusion donor (not recorded which). It is not recorded whose cells these are; they may come from a transplant donor.

This clonotype was counted many times. V and J are TRBV12-3 or TRBV12-4 and TRBJ1-5; D call uncertain. V lost 3 bases to trimming and J lost 2 bases, with 11 bases between them. This CDR3 region has 15 residues. CDR3: CASSFLRQGNQPQHF. The CDR3 DNA follows: TGTGCCAGCAGTTTCCTCCGGCAGGGCAATCAGCCCCAGCATTTT.

V and J are TRBV4-1 and TRBJ1-6; TRBD1 agrees at 8 bases. Germline V lookup: CDR1 MGHRA, CDR2 YSYEKL. Trimming took 1 base from V and 7 from J; bases not matched to a gene: 3. The CDR3 sequence is 15 residues long. CDR3: CASSQGRGLNSPLHF. For the CDR3, the DNA is TGCGCCAGCAGCCAAGGCAGGGGGCTAAATTCACCCCTCCACTTT.

The chain joins TRBV5-6 to TRBJ2-5; 8 bases line up with TRBD2. V trimming: 1 base; J trimming: 4 bases; junction bases outside the gene matches: 12. CDR1 and CDR2 (germline): SGHDT, YYEEEE. This CDR3 spans 17 amino acids. The CDR3 sequence is CASSLLRTSTTTETQYF. Here the CDR3 DNA reads TGTGCCAGCAGCTTGTTGCGGACTAGCACTACCACAGAGACCCAGTACTTC. Looking up the rest from reference TRBV5-6 and TRBJ2-5 gives the full variable domain: DAGVTQSPTHLIKTRGQQVTLRCSPKSGHDTVSWYQQALGQGPQFIFQYYEEEERQRGNFPDRFSGHQFPNYSSELNVNALLLGDSALYLCASSLLRTSTTTETQYFGPGTRLLVL.

This clonotype was seen a handful of times. The chain employs TRBV27 and TRBJ1-1; no reliable D call. Germline V gene lookup returns CDR1 MNHEY and CDR2 SMNVEV (reference sequence). The CDR3 is 15 residues long. V was pared by 6 bases and J by 0 bases, with 14 bases between. The CDR3 spells CASSPEFEMNTEAFF. The CDR3 DNA follows: TGTGCCAGCAGCCCCGAATTTGAAATGAACACTGAAGCTTTCTTT.

Here the CDR3 reads CASSLLRLAAAETQYF. The DNA of the CDR3 is TGTGCCAGCAGCCTCCTACGACTAGCGGCTGCGGAGACCCAGTACTTC. The chain uses TRBV6-6 and TRBJ2-5, with 9 bases that match TRBD2. V dropped 6 bases and J dropped 5; count of bases not matched to a gene: 13. Germline CDR1 MNHNY, CDR2 SVGAGI (reference sequence). The CDR3 has 16 residues.

This clonotype was seen a few times. This rearrangement joins TRBV12-3 or TRBV12-4 to TRBJ1-1; D unresolved. V was shortened by 6 bases and J by 0 bases, with 11 bases between the two germline ends. The CDR3 has 14 amino acids. The CDR3: CASRRSAVNTEAFF. The CDR3 region has the DNA TGTGCCAGCAGGCGGTCCGCCGTGAACACTGAAGCTTTCTTT.

The gene calls are TRBV19 and TRBJ2-7, with D perhaps matching TRBD1 (6 bases). Germline V lookup: CDR1 LNHDA, CDR2 SQIVND (reference sequence). V lost 8 bases and J lost 4, with 15 bases in between. This CDR3 spans 13 amino acids. The CDR3 DNA reads as TGTGCCAGTGGGATACAGGGATCGTACGAGCAGTACTTC. Encoded protein: CASGIQGSYEQYF. The full variable domain, completed using reference TRBV19 and TRBJ2-7, is DGGITQSPKYLFRKEGQNVTLSCEQNLNHDAMYWYRQDPGQGLRLIYYSQIVNDFQKGDIAEGYSVSREKKESFPLTVTSAQKNPTAFYLCASGIQGSYEQYFGPGTRLTVT.

In this sample, this clonotype turned up a few times. This chain connects TRBV7-8 to TRBJ2-3, with 10 bases fitting TRBD1. This CDR3 region has 16 residues. Germline CDR1 SGHVS, CDR2 FQNEAQ. V trimming: 5 bases; J trimming: 4 bases; junction bases outside the gene matches: 9. For the CDR3, the DNA is TGTGCCAGCAGCCCCAGGACAGGGGGGACTCCAGATACGCAGTATTTT. This sequence encodes CASSPRTGGTPDTQYF. Together with reference TRBV7-8 and TRBJ2-3, the CDR3 gives the full variable domain: GAGVSQSPRYKVAKRGQDVALRCDPISGHVSLFWYQQALGQGPEFLTYFQNEAQLDKSGLPSDRFFAERPEGSVSTLKIQRTQQEDSAVYLCASSPRTGGTPDTQYFGPGTRLTVL.